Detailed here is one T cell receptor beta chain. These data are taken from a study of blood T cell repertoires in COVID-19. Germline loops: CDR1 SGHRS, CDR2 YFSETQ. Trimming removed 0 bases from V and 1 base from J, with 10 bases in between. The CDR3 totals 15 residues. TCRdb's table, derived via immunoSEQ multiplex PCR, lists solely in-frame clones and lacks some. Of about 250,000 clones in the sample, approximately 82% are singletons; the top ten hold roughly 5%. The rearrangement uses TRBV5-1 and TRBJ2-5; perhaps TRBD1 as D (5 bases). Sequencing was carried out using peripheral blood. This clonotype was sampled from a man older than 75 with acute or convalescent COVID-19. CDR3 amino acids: CASSLAATAQETQYF. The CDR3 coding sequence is TGCGCCAGCAGCTTGGCCGCGACAGCCCAAGAGACCCAGTACTTC.